This T cell receptor beta chain was obtained from a study of blood T cell repertoires in COVID-19. Study details: The origin of the acute and convalescent COVID-19 samples was the United States, Italy and Spain. PBMCs, B-cell-depleted T cells, or T cells were the source of the cDNA or gDNA that made up the material.

Original methodology: It was from reference gene primer amplification that nucleated cell counts were estimated. Generated by immunoSEQ multiplex PCR, the TCRdb table keeps only in-frame clones and is missing some. D and trimming were read from the DNA, whereas the V and J calls and clone size are those reported in that table. The sample includes over 600,000 clones, 75% to 90% of them seen just once. The sample consisted of peripheral blood. This receptor was identified in a young woman with acute or convalescent COVID-19.

The CDR3 DNA follows: TGTGCCATCAGTGAGCCCGGACTAGCGGGGATCGAGCAGTACTTC. Residues: CAISEPGLAGIEQYF. This sequence joins TRBV10-3 and TRBJ2-7, with TRBD2 identical over 12 bases. The germline CDR1 and CDR2 sequences are ENHRY and SYGVKD. V was clipped by 2 bases and J by 6 bases; unmatched bases: 5. The CDR3 contains 15 residues.